This record covers a single T cell receptor (beta chain). This clonotype was seen ten or more times. Its antigen remains unidentified. No quality values exist for individual bases; no much larger clone is one base distant. The data belong to a study of tumor-infiltrating lymphocytes in primary liver carcinoma listed by TCRdb under 2017. For context, the study as a whole: Surgical resection was performed in China between 2015 and early 2016 on about five patients with histopathologically diagnosed primary liver carcinoma. Of the five patients (three men and two women, aged 30 to 69 years), four had hepatocellular carcinoma and one had combined HCC and intrahepatic cholangiocarcinoma. The five patients had tumors of stage T1-T3 N0M0, with maximum diameters ranging from roughly 4.2 to 11 cm. Samples yielded roughly 3.5 to 7.5 million productive TCRbeta reads; read depth did not differ significantly between tissue types. Across five regions of each liver tumor, along with adjacent normal tissue and blood, the study brought together TCRbeta repertoire sequencing, expression microarrays and whole-exome sequencing. A total of approximately 35 specimens from 5 patients, comprising 25 or so tumor regions, 5 adjacent noncancerous liver tissues and 5 peripheral blood samples, were covered by TCRbeta repertoire sequencing. High reproducibility was observed for the technical replicate repertoires, with mean shared-clone rates near 0.89 and correlation coefficients above 0.98. The paper as a whole reports these results and caveats: Only five patients were included in the study, and the authors note that the findings should be validated in a larger study. Bulk unsorted samples precluded comparing CD4+ and CD8+ T cell repertoires. The top 250 clones accounted for a significantly greater share of the repertoire in tumors than in blood (p = 0.039). Because only the TCR beta chain was sequenced and unpaired alpha chains were not captured, true repertoire diversity is likely underestimated. Pairs of tumor regions showed greater repertoire overlap (mean 36%) than tumor-adjacent pairs (approximately 17%) or tumor-blood pairs (around 15%), which is consistent with antigen-driven expansion.

A constant-region primer and ProtoScript II reverse transcriptase were used to reverse-transcribe TCRbeta-specific cDNA from about 0.55 ug total RNA. TCRbeta libraries were built with three nested multiplex PCR rounds, a slightly modified ARM-PCR procedure. Each of the first two PCR rounds ran for about 11 cycles using multiplex TRBV1-TRBV30 forward primers together with a Cbeta reverse primer. A final 25-cycle PCR with Deep VentR polymerase added sample barcodes and Illumina adapters. Amplicons of 200-500 bp were gel-purified with a QIAquick gel extraction kit before sequencing. The TCRbeta amplicons were sequenced with 250-bp paired-end reads on an Illumina HiSeq 2500. The study's own analysis went as follows. Trimmomatic v0.33 was used to quality-trim the reads, and FLASH v1.2.11 was used to merge paired reads so that full CDR3 sequences could be recovered. V, D and J germline segments were assigned to the rearranged TCRbeta sequences by MiGEC v1.2.1b. VDJtools v1.0.0 computed clonotype statistics and Shannon-Wiener diversity indices. Except for diversity analysis, only each sample's 250 most abundant clonotypes were used in subsequent analyses to reduce sampling bias. The raw public data were reprocessed by TCRdb itself: fastp quality trimming at Q25, MiXCR clonotype calling, in-frame beta chains only. Rows are unified per CDR3 protein, each entry keeping the most common DNA and genes. TCRdb's processing, not the authors', yielded these V and J calls. In all, the sample holds over 250,000 distinct CDR3 sequences, and almost 60% of those were seen once. The ten largest clones add up to about 17% of the sample.

Blood RNA was extracted from unsorted whole blood using TRIzol reagent, and germline DNA was obtained with the DNeasy Blood & Tissue kit. At the time of sampling, the patients had chronic HBV infection and had not received any treatment. Around 3.6 milliliters of peripheral blood were collected into K2EDTA tubes before surgery. The CDR3, cysteine through phenylalanine, is 15 amino acids long. The retained sequence is limited to the CDR3, 45 bases, with the frame set at the first base. Unmatched junction bases come to 4, with V trimmed by 4 bases and J by 1 base. From a lookup of the germline V gene (reference sequence), CDR1 and CDR2 are SGHNT and YYREEE.

This TCR came from a woman aged 25-40 years with primary liver carcinoma and hepatitis B virus infection. Specimen: peripheral blood. The rearranged chain carries TRBV5-4 and TRBJ2-3; the junction holds 9 bases that match TRBD2. The sequenced DNA is TGTGCCAGCAGCCCTCGGACTAGCGGCACAGATACGCAGTATTTT. It codes for CASSPRTSGTDTQYF. The CDR3, completed at both ends by the reference TRBV5-4 and TRBJ2-3 genes, gives the full variable domain ETGVTQSPTHLIKTRGQQVTLRCSSQSGHNTVSWYQQALGQGPQFIFQYYREEENGRGNFPPRFSGLQFPNYSSELNVNALELDDSALYLCASSPRTSGTDTQYFGPGTRLTVL.